This T cell receptor beta chain was profiled in a study of CD8+CD57+ T cells in acquired aplastic anemia. Across the whole study: 3 to 4 ug was the average amount of DNA from sorted CD4+ and CD8+ cells. CD4+ reads averaged about 10.8 million in healthy donors.

Using genomic DNA as the template, TCR beta VDJ and CDR3 profiling was carried out. TCRdb analysed the reads with MiXCR anew, one entry per CDR3 protein. The top ten clones hold about 2.5% of a sample with some 130,000 distinct CDR3 sequences, 40% to 60% of them seen once. Findings and caveats of the study: Controls did not differ significantly from patients in CD8+ Simpson's diversity.

There are many counts of this clonotype. Its antigen is as yet unknown. The material sequenced was sorted CD4+, CD8+, or CD8+CD57+ T cells (not recorded which) from PBMCs. The sequence was collected from a human donor in good health, serving as a control.

The chain's CDR3 is CASSYLNEQYF. The CDR3 DNA reads as TGTGCCAGCAGTTACCTCAACGAGCAGTACTTC. The chain couples TRBV12-3 or TRBV12-4 to TRBJ2-7; no firm D call. Deletions cut 4 bases from V and 5 bases from J, with 6 bases between. CDR3 length: 11 residues.